What follows describes a single T cell receptor beta chain. Its antigen is unidentified. It may be a read error: a sequence one base away is much more abundant. TCR beta rearrangements were amplified from peripheral blood genomic DNA. TRB rearrangements spanning V, D and J were amplified using mixed TRB-A/B primers. One entry per CDR3 protein results from TCRdb running MiXCR on the multiplex PCR reads. The data contain 8,500 to 10,000 distinct CDR3 sequences, approximately 35% of them singletons. The data derive from a study of T cell repertoires in aging, cancer and after chemotherapy. General study points: These repertoire data do not allow conclusions about immunological memory after chemotherapy. In cancer patients, declining TCR diversity with age involved lost richness and lost evenness. Median generation probability rose over the chemotherapy interval in each cancer cohort, suggesting rebound thymic output. Untreated cancer patients had significantly lower blood TCR diversity than age-matched healthy donors.

V lost 7 bases and J 4 bases, leaving 21 bases between the germline ends. CDR3 length: 15 amino acids. Germline assignment: CDR1 SQVTM and CDR2 ANQGSEA. The J gene is TRBJ2-3, the V gene TRBV29-1; possibly TRBD1 or TRBD2 for D (6 bases each). Sequencing was done on a sample of blood. The TCR comes from a human donor in good health. The donor label of this sample is uncertain. DNA for the CDR3: TGCAGCGCTGGACGAGGGGGGTTAACGGCAGATACGCAGTATTTT. Protein: CSAGRGGLTADTQYF.